This is a list of T cell receptor beta chains from one sample in a study of type 1 regulatory T cells. Their target antigens are unknown. TCRdb re-called the reads with MiXCR, one entry per CDR3 protein. The table has roughly 46,000 distinct CDR3 sequences, roughly an eighth seen once. The specimen was cultured non-Tr1 T cells, either the whole culture or a sorted T cell fraction (not recorded which). Source of these receptors: a human donor in good health. The CDR3 runs from the conserved cysteine through the conserved F or W. D genes are given only for firm matches. Clone size is given for some rows only: seen once, a few or many times, or a class if the clone is expanded.

V gene	J gene	D gene	clone size	CDR3 DNA	CDR3 protein
TRBV5-1	TRBJ2-5	TRBD2	NA	TGCGCCAGCAGCTTGGATGGGACTAGTTGGCAGACCCAGTACTTC	CASSLDGTSWQTQYF
TRBV15	TRBJ2-7	NA	many	TGTGCCACCAGCACGACAAGGACACTCTCCTACGAGCAGTACTTC	CATSTTRTLSYEQYF
TRBV12-3/TRBV12-4	TRBJ2-2	TRBD2	many	TGTGCCAGCAAACTAGCGGAATACACCGGGGAGCTGTTTTTT	CASKLAEYTGELFF
TRBV7-2	TRBJ1-3	NA	few	TGTGCCAGCACCCCGGGGAGCTCTGGAAACACCATATATTTT	CASTPGSSGNTIYF
TRBV15	TRBJ2-3	TRBD2	many	TGTGCCACCAGCAGAGATGGCGGGAGGACCGAGGGGCAGTATTTT	CATSRDGGRTEGQYF
TRBV9	TRBJ1-2	NA	many	TGTGCCAGCAGCGGAAGAGGGAAGGGCAACTATGGCTACACCTTC	CASSGRGKGNYGYTF
TRBV5-4	TRBJ1-6	NA	NA	TGTGCCAGCAGCTTGGGTGCAGGGAGCTCCTATAATTCACCCCTCCACTTT	CASSLGAGSSYNSPLHF
TRBV3-1	TRBJ1-2	NA	many	TGTGCCAGCAGCCGAAACTCACAGGAGGTCTATGGCTACACCTTC	CASSRNSQEVYGYTF
TRBV29-1	TRBJ1-1	NA	NA	TGCAGCGTTGTCGGGGGACCTAAACTCCGAACTGAAGCTTTCTTT	CSVVGGPKLRTEAFF
TRBV12-3/TRBV12-4	TRBJ2-1	TRBD2	many	TGTGCCAGCTCTATCCCTTCGGGGGGGGCCAATGAGCAGTTCTTC	CASSIPSGGANEQFF
TRBV7-9	TRBJ2-7	TRBD2	few	TGTGCCAGCAGCCCCGGTTTAGCGGGAACCTTGGACGAGCAGTACTTC	CASSPGLAGTLDEQYF
TRBV29-1	TRBJ2-3	NA	many	TGCAGCGCCTCAGGAGGGTCAGATACGCAGTATTTT	CSASGGSDTQYF
TRBV27	TRBJ2-2	NA	NA	TGTGCCAGCAGTTTAGGTGTAGGCAGGCTGTTTTTT	CASSLGVGRLFF
TRBV12-3/TRBV12-4	TRBJ1-4	NA	few	TGTGCCAGCAGTCCGGACCCCAGGGAAAAACTGTTTTTT	CASSPDPREKLFF
TRBV27	TRBJ2-1	NA	few	TGTGCCAGCAGTTCACATAGGGACTACAATGAGCAGTTCTTC	CASSSHRDYNEQFF
TRBV6-1	TRBJ1-5	NA	NA	TGTGCCAGCAGTCTGTGGGTGCCTAGCAATCAGCCCCAGCATTTT	CASSLWVPSNQPQHF
TRBV7-9	TRBJ2-5	TRBD1	NA	TGTGCCATCAAGGACAGGGCGGAGACCCAGTACTTC	CAIKDRAETQYF
TRBV5-1	TRBJ2-5	TRBD2	many	TGCGCCAGCAGCGCAGGGACTAGCGGGAGGCTGGCCCAAGAGACCCAGTACTTC	CASSAGTSGRLAQETQYF
TRBV20-1	TRBJ2-1	NA	NA	TGCAGTGCTGTCAAGGCCGGCCGCCGTCGGGAATTCGAGTTCTTC	CSAVKAGRRREFEFF
TRBV12-3/TRBV12-4	TRBJ2-7	NA	few	TGTGCCAGCAGTTTTCAACTTAGCTCCTACGAGCAGTACTTC	CASSFQLSSYEQYF
TRBV6-2/TRBV6-3	TRBJ1-5	NA	few	TGTGCCAGCAGATACGACGGGGGAGCAAATCAGCCCCAGCATTTT	CASRYDGGANQPQHF
TRBV3-1	TRBJ2-5	TRBD2	few	TGTGCCAGCAGCCAAGATTTCCGGAAGGGAGGGGAGACCCAGTACTTC	CASSQDFRKGGETQYF
TRBV19	TRBJ2-3	TRBD1	NA	TGTGCCAGTGGGACAGGGTATAACACAGATACGCAGTATTTT	CASGTGYNTDTQYF
TRBV10-3	TRBJ2-3	NA	few	TGTGCCATCAGTGAGTCTCTAGTAAATACGCAGTATTTT	CAISESLVNTQYF
TRBV4-2	TRBJ2-2	NA	NA	TGTGCCAGCAGCCGGAAAGAAGGCCCGAACACCGGGGAGCTGTTTTTT	CASSRKEGPNTGELFF
TRBV5-1	TRBJ2-3	TRBD1	NA	TGCGCCAGCAGCTTGTCCACAGGGGGCACAGATACGCAGTATTTT	CASSLSTGGTDTQYF
TRBV20-1	TRBJ2-3	TRBD2	many	TGCAGTGCCAGCGGGAGTGGCACAGATACGCAGTATTTT	CSASGSGTDTQYF
TRBV6-2/TRBV6-3	TRBJ2-1	NA	NA	TGTGCCAGCAGTTGGGACGACGGGGAGCAGTTCTTC	CASSWDDGEQFF